This T cell receptor (beta chain) was sequenced during a study of T cell clones after liver transplantation. On the study more broadly: Until 12-24 months post-transplant, subjects got standard immunosuppression and no induction.

Germline V gives CDR1 SQVTM, CDR2 ANQGSEA. The CDR3 is 17 amino acids. Sequenced by immunoSEQ multiplex PCR; TCRdb stores in-frame clones only, minus some. The sample holds roughly 80,000 clones, 80% to 85% seen once. This sequence joins TRBV29-1 and TRBJ2-3; D is unresolved. Source: CD4+ T cells from blood, taken 45 to 46 months after liver transplant. The receptor was derived from a human patient who received a liver transplant. A subset of T cells may come from the graft donor. CDR3 nucleotide sequence: TGCAGTCATCAAAAGTTTAATACTCCTTCTCACACAGATACGCAGTATTTT. As protein: CSHQKFNTPSHTDTQYF.